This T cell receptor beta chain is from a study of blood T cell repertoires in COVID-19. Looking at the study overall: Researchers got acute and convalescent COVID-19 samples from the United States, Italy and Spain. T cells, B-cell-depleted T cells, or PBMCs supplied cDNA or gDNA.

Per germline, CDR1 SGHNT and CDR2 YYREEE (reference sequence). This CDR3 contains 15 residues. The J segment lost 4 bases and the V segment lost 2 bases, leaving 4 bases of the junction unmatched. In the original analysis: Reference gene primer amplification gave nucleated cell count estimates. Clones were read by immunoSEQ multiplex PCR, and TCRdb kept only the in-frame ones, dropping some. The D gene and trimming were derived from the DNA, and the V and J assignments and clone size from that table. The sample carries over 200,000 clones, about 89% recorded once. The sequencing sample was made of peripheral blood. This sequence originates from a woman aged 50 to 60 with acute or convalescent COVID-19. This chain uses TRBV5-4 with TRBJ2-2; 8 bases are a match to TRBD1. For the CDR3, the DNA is TGTGCCAGCAGCTTCGGACAGGGAACCACCGGGGAGCTGTTTTTT. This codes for CASSFGQGTTGELFF.